This entry lists 5 T cell receptor beta chains sequenced from one sample in a study of a mutant IDH1 vaccine in newly diagnosed glioma. Time point defined: week 47, end of study. A 20-mer mutant IDH1 peptide at 300 ug was injected subcutaneously with topical imiquimod. No antigen has been identified for these receptors. Only in-frame clones appear in the TCRdb table, and some are missing; sequencing was by immunoSEQ multiplex PCR. The sample has roughly 86,000 clones; roughly four fifths are singletons. Sequences were derived from PBMCs, sampled from a glioma patient whose treatment included an IDH1 peptide vaccine. Receptors originate from a man aged 40-55 years with glioma.

This clone was seen once. The rearrangement joins TRBV27 to TRBJ2-1, with TRBD1 matching over 8 bases. The V segment lost 6 bases and the J segment 4 bases; nucleotides outside the gene matches: 11. The CDR3 sequence is 16 residues long. Germline CDR1 reads MNHEY; CDR2 reads SMNVEV (reference sequence). The CDR3 here is CASRVVQGARYNEQFF. DNA of the CDR3: TGTGCCAGCAGAGTGGTTCAGGGGGCTAGGTACAATGAGCAGTTCTTC.

V gene TRBV27 combines with J gene TRBJ1-2; D is possibly TRBD1 (6 bases). V was pared by 3 bases and J by 8 bases, with 13 bases between. CDR1 and CDR2 (germline): MNHEY, SMNVEV (reference sequence). This CDR3 has 13 residues. The CDR3 nucleotides read TGTGCCAGCAGTTTTGGGGGGGCGCTGGGCTACACCTTC. It is translated as CASSFGGALGYTF.

The chain is built from TRBV5-4 and TRBJ1-2; 9 nucleotides agree with TRBD1. V dropped 3 bases and J dropped 5; count of bases not matched to a gene: 8. The CDR3 has 15 residues. In germline, CDR1 is SGHNT, CDR2 YYREEE (reference sequence). In nucleotides, the CDR3 is TGTGCCAGCAGCTCCGGGGACAGGGTAGGGTATGGCTACACCTTC. This sequence encodes CASSSGDRVGYGYTF.

This chain joins TRBV19 and TRBJ2-1; TRBD2 matches at 7 bases. Trimming cost V 5 bases and J 2 bases; bases outside gene matches: 15. Looked up from germline, CDR1 is LNHDA and CDR2 is SQIVND (reference sequence). The CDR3 runs 18 residues. CDR3 in amino acids: CASSFSRFAGDPYNEQFF. The CDR3 DNA follows: TGTGCCAGTAGTTTCTCCCGGTTTGCGGGAGACCCCTACAATGAGCAGTTCTTC.

V usage is TRBV18 and J usage is TRBJ2-7, with D perhaps being TRBD1 or TRBD2 (5 bases each). V lost 9 bases, J lost 1 base, and 16 bases lay in between. The CDR3 contains 14 residues. Germline V gene lookup returns CDR1 KGHSH and CDR2 LQKENI. The CDR3 here is CASGSKRGSYEQYF. The CDR3, as DNA: TGTGCCAGTGGGAGCAAAAGGGGATCCTACGAGCAGTACTTC.